The 26 T cell receptor beta chains given below trace back to one sample, sequenced in a study of T cell responses to AZD1222 COVID-19 vaccine. Method: immunoSEQ multiplex PCR; TCRdb's copy keeps in-frame clones and lacks some. In the table there are about 86,000 clones, about 92% of which are singletons. The specimen comprised peripheral blood, sampled on day 0 of AZD1222 vaccination. These receptors originate from an adult in good health.

The V and J genes are TRBV18 and TRBJ2-5, with D possibly matching TRBD2 (6 bases). This CDR3 has 15 residues. Germline V CDR1 and CDR2: KGHSH, LQKENI. Trimming shortened V by 6 bases and J by 5 bases, and 19 bases separated the two germline ends. The CDR3 region is CASSLHPGAGETQYF. The CDR3 coding sequence is TGTGCCAGCTCCCTGCATCCGGGAGCAGGGGAGACCCAGTACTTC.

V usage is TRBV21-1 and J usage is TRBJ2-7. TRBV21-1 has pseudogene status. The CDR3 runs to 13 residues. CDR3 region: CASSLSNNYEQYF. The CDR3 DNA follows: TGTGCCAGCAGTTTGAGCAACAATTACGAGCAGTACTTC.

CDR3 protein: CASSLRLGGELFF. The CDR3 DNA reads as TGTGCCAGCAGCCTAAGGTTGGGCGGGGAGCTGTTTTTT. The rearrangement joins TRBV7-2 to TRBJ2-2; D is uncertain. The CDR3 spans 13 residues. CDR1 is SGHTA, CDR2 FQGNSA, per germline. V was clipped by 5 bases and J by 7 bases, with 11 bases between them.

The V gene is TRBV9, the J gene TRBJ1-3, with D perhaps TRBD1 (5 bases). V lost 2 bases and J lost 1, with 13 bases in between. CDR3 length: 16 amino acids. Germline loops: CDR1 SGDLS, CDR2 YYNGEE. The CDR3 DNA is TGTGCCAGCAGCGTTAACTGGGGGTTGTCTGGAAACACCATATATTTT. This codes for CASSVNWGLSGNTIYF.

This rearrangement joins TRBV28 to TRBJ2-2; TRBD2 is a possible D gene (5 bases). CDR3 size: 13 residues. Germline V gives CDR1 MDHEN, CDR2 SYDVKM. V gave up 2 bases and J gave up 5 bases, with 6 bases separating them. CDR3 sequence reads: CASSLTGTGELFF. In DNA form, the CDR3 reads TGTGCCAGCAGTTTAACGGGGACCGGGGAGCTGTTTTTT.

The chain employs TRBV5-4 and TRBJ2-3; 11 nucleotides align to TRBD1. V lost 4 bases to trimming and J lost 4 bases; unmatched junction nucleotides: 8. Germline CDR1 reads SGHNT; CDR2 reads YYREEE (reference sequence). CDR3 length: 16 amino acids. CDR3 DNA: TGTGCCAGCAGCAGGCCCCGGGACAGGGGGGCAGATACGCAGTATTTT. Its protein is CASSRPRDRGADTQYF.

The chain is built from TRBV3-1 (or the pseudogene TRBV3-2) and TRBJ1-1; D is undetermined. Looked up from germline, CDR1 is LGHDT and CDR2 is YNNKEL (reference sequence). The V end was cut by 2 bases, the J end by 1 base, with 8 bases between. The CDR3 covers 14 residues. CDR3 sequence reads: CASSQLGSNTEAFF. Here the CDR3 DNA reads TGTGCCAGCAGCCAATTAGGGTCGAACACTGAAGCTTTCTTT.

The chain has TRBV5-5 and TRBJ2-1; 8 bases line up with TRBD2. The CDR3 has 15 amino acids. V dropped 1 base and J dropped 3; count of bases not matched to a gene: 3. Germline V gene sequence: CDR1 SGHKS, CDR2 YYEKEE (reference sequence). CDR3 loop: CASSLLSGSYNEQFF. For the CDR3, the DNA is TGTGCCAGCAGCTTGCTGAGCGGGAGCTACAATGAGCAGTTCTTC.

This rearrangement joins TRBV7-2 to TRBJ2-2, with 10 bases fitting TRBD2. CDR1 SGHTA and CDR2 FQGNSA come from the germline V gene. This CDR3 has 17 residues. Trimming removed 4 bases from V and 6 bases from J; junction bases left unmatched: 11. The DNA for the CDR3 is TGTGCCAGCAGCTCCAGACTGCCAGCGGGGGGGCCCGGGGAGCTGTTTTTT. It codes for CASSSRLPAGGPGELFF.

A few counts support this clone. The chain has TRBV4-1 and TRBJ2-1; D is unresolved. The germline V gene has CDR1 MGHRA and CDR2 YSYEKL. This CDR3 spans 15 amino acids. The V end lost 1 base, the J end lost 9 bases, and 16 bases lay between the germline ends. The CDR3 DNA follows: TGCGCCAGCAGCCAAGGTGCACTACCCCTAGGTGAGCAGTTCTTC. Its translation: CASSQGALPLGEQFF.

This clone was seen a single time. The V and J genes are TRBV7-9 and TRBJ1-2; D is possibly TRBD1 (6 bases). CDR1 SEHNR and CDR2 FQNEAQ come from the germline V gene (reference sequence). The CDR3 has 15 amino acids. V gave up 5 bases and J gave up 4 bases, with 17 bases separating them. The CDR3 bases are TGTGCCAGCAGCCCTCGGACAGAATGGGTCTATGGCTACACCTTC. It is translated as CASSPRTEWVYGYTF.

The chain combines TRBV5-1 with TRBJ1-4, with 10 bases lining up with TRBD1. Losses at the gene ends were 2 bases for V and 5 bases for J; bases not matched to a gene: 3. Germline loops: CDR1 SGHRS, CDR2 YFSETQ. The CDR3 sequence is 15 residues long. The CDR3: CASSFGDRGNEKLFF. DNA for the CDR3: TGCGCCAGCAGCTTCGGGGACAGGGGAAATGAAAAACTGTTTTTT.

The chain uses TRBV19 and TRBJ1-2; possibly TRBD1 for D (5 bases). This CDR3 region has 15 residues. With 6 bases removed from V and 4 bases from J, the gap between germline ends came to 18 bases. Germline-derived CDR1 and CDR2 are LNHDA and SQIVND (reference sequence). The DNA of the CDR3 is TGTGCCAGTAGGGGGGGAATTTACGCTTCCTATGGCTACACCTTC. Translating gives CASRGGIYASYGYTF.

The rearrangement uses TRBV6-2 or TRBV6-3 and TRBJ1-5; TRBD1 matches at 9 bases. J lost 0 bases, V lost 0 bases, and 6 bases had no gene match. Germline CDR1 reads MNHEY; CDR2 reads SVGEGT. This CDR3 comprises 18 residues. The DNA for the CDR3 is TGTGCCAGCAGTTACTCGGGACAGGGACTCTATAGCAATCAGCCCCAGCATTTT. Encoded protein: CASSYSGQGLYSNQPQHF.

This rearrangement joins TRBV3-1 (or the pseudogene TRBV3-2) to TRBJ1-5; D call uncertain. This CDR3 has 13 residues. Germline-derived CDR1 and CDR2 are LGHDT and YNNKEL (reference sequence). V lost 2 bases and J 4 bases, leaving 6 bases between the germline ends. The CDR3 spells CASSQWDNQPQHF. The CDR3, as DNA: TGTGCCAGCAGCCAATGGGATAATCAGCCCCAGCATTTT.

The CDR3 nucleotides read TGTGCCAGCAGTTTGTCATACAGGGGTGGACTCCCTTTTAGAGAGCAGTACTTC. This gives the protein CASSLSYRGGLPFREQYF. The J gene is TRBJ2-7, the V gene TRBV27, with 7 bases fitting TRBD1. The CDR3 spans 18 residues. CDR1 is MNHEY, CDR2 SMNVEV, per germline (reference sequence). V was clipped by 3 bases and J by 7 bases; unmatched bases: 21.

The V and J genes are TRBV28 and TRBJ1-5; 7 bases align to TRBD1. V lost 7 bases and J lost 4; bases outside the gene matches: 7. Germline V gives CDR1 MDHEN, CDR2 SYDVKM. This CDR3 region has 14 residues. The CDR3 here is CASTPGQKNQPQHF. CDR3 nucleotide sequence: TGTGCCAGCACCCCGGGACAGAAAAATCAGCCCCAGCATTTT.

This clone was seen a handful of times. V and J are TRBV7-2 and TRBJ2-3; D perhaps matches TRBD2 (7 bases). V shed 5 bases and J shed 2 bases, with 17 bases lying between them. This CDR3 is 16 amino acids long. Looked up from germline, CDR1 is SGHTA and CDR2 is FQGNSA. CDR3 DNA: TGTGCCAGCAGCCGCGGGGGCGGGGAAACCACAGATACGCAGTATTTT. Translating it yields CASSRGGGETTDTQYF. Combining the CDR3 with reference TRBV7-2 and TRBJ2-3 gives the whole variable domain GAGVSQSPSNKVTEKGKDVELRCDPISGHTALYWYRQSLGQGLEFLIYFQGNSAPDKSGLPSDRFSAERTGGSVSTLTIQRTQQEDSAVYLCASSRGGGETTDTQYFGPGTRLTVL.

The J gene is TRBJ2-3, the V gene TRBV29-1; D call uncertain. V was pared by 6 bases and J by 0 bases, with 10 bases between. The CDR3 has 13 residues. CDR1 and CDR2 (germline): SQVTM, ANQGSEA. The CDR3 DNA sequence: TGCAGCGTCCACGGACGGAGCACAGATACGCAGTATTTT. This translates into CSVHGRSTDTQYF.

The chain employs TRBV2 and TRBJ2-1; TRBD2 matches at 11 bases. V was clipped by 8 bases and J by 9 bases; unmatched bases: 9. Germline CDR1 and CDR2: SNHLY and FYNNEI. This CDR3 is 14 amino acids long. CDR3 protein: CASFIAGGLGEQFF. The DNA of the CDR3 is TGTGCCAGCTTTATAGCGGGGGGGCTGGGTGAGCAGTTCTTC. The full variable domain, rest sourced from reference TRBV2 and TRBJ2-1, is EPEVTQTPSHQVTQMGQEVILRCVPISNHLYFYWYRQILGQKVEFLVSFYNNEISEKSEIFDDQFSVERPDGSNFTLKIRSTKLEDSAMYFCASFIAGGLGEQFFGPGTRLTVL.

The genes are TRBV5-1 and TRBJ2-1; 9 bases align to TRBD1. V shed 4 bases, J shed 8 bases, and the junction held 10 bases outside the gene matches. CDR1 and CDR2 from the germline V gene are SGHRS and YFSETQ. CDR3 size: 15 residues. Written as DNA, the CDR3 is TGCGCCAGCAGCAAGCCCACAGGGGGCGGCGATGAGCAGTTCTTC. It yields the protein CASSKPTGGGDEQFF. Complete variable domain (other parts from reference TRBV5-1 and TRBJ2-1): KAGVTQTPRYLIKTRGQQVTLSCSPISGHRSVSWYQQTPGQGLQFLFEYFSETQRNKGNFPGRFSGRQFSNSRSEMNVSTLELGDSALYLCASSKPTGGGDEQFFGPGTRLTVL.

The chain has TRBV2 and TRBJ2-7; TRBD2 aligns across 7 bases. Germline trimming cut 7 bases from V and 3 bases from J; bases unmatched to any gene: 3. CDR1 is SNHLY, CDR2 FYNNEI, per germline. The CDR3 is made up of 12 amino acids. CDR3 sequence reads: CASTGLSYEQYF. The CDR3, as DNA: TGTGCCAGCACGGGACTAAGCTACGAGCAGTACTTC.

The chain has TRBV4-2 and TRBJ2-2; maybe TRBD2 (5 bases). The ends were cut back, 4 bases at V and 6 bases at J, with 21 bases in the middle. The length of the CDR3 is 17 residues. Per germline, CDR1 LGHNA and CDR2 YNFKEQ. CDR3 region: CASSPTAGRGPAGELFF. The DNA for the CDR3 is TGTGCCAGCAGCCCCACCGCTGGGAGAGGGCCAGCCGGGGAGCTGTTTTTT.

The V call is TRBV2, the J call TRBJ1-5; D may be TRBD1 (5 bases). The CDR3 consists of 14 residues. Germline V gene data show CDR1 as SNHLY and CDR2 as FYNNEI. Trimming pared 6 bases from V and 5 bases from J, leaving 14 bases between. This chain's CDR3 is CASRSQGGDQPQHF. CDR3 coding DNA: TGTGCCAGCAGGTCCCAGGGAGGGGATCAGCCCCAGCATTTT.

CDR3 sequence: CASRNEGCSGNTIYF. The CDR3 DNA sequence: TGCGCCAGCAGGAACGAGGGTTGCTCTGGAAACACCATATATTTT. The V call is TRBV23-1, the J call TRBJ1-3; D is ambiguous. TRBV23-1 is an ORF for which the function is uncertain. This CDR3 has 15 residues. V was clipped by 6 bases and J by 0 bases, with 12 bases between them.

J is TRBJ1-2 and V is TRBV6-5, with TRBD1 as a possible D gene (5 bases). CDR1 is MNHEY, CDR2 SVGAGI, per germline. V shed 6 bases and J shed 2 bases, with 7 bases lying between them. The CDR3 consists of 12 residues. The CDR3 sequence is CASRDKNYGYTF. The CDR3 nucleotides read TGTGCCAGCAGGGACAAGAACTATGGCTACACCTTC.